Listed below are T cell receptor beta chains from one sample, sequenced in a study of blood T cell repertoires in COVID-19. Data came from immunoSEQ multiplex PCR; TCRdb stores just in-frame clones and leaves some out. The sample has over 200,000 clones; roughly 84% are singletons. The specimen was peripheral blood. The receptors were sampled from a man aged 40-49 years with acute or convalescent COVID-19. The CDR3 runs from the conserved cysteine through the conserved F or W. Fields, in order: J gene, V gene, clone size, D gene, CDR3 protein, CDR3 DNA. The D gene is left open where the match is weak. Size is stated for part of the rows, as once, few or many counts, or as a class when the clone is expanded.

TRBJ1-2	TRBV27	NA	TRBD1	CASSRQGAGGYTF	TGTGCCAGCAGCCGACAGGGGGCGGGGGGCTACACCTTC
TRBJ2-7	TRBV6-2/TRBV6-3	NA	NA	CASSDEAGASYEQYF	TGTGCCAGCAGTGATGAGGCGGGTGCCTCCTACGAGCAGTACTTC
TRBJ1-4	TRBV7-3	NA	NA	CASSLYGGEKLFF	TGTGCCAGCAGCTTATACGGGGGTGAAAAACTGTTTTTT
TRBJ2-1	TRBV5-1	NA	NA	CASSLARRGEQFF	TGCGCCAGCAGCTTGGCGCGAAGGGGAGAGCAGTTCTTC
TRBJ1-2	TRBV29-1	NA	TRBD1	CSVVGTDYGYTF	TGCAGCGTTGTCGGGACAGACTATGGCTACACCTTC
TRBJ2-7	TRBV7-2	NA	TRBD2	CASSLGSAGEGYEQYF	TGTGCCAGCAGCTTAGGGTCAGCGGGAGAGGGGTACGAGCAGTACTTC
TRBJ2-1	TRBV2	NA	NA	CASSGVSEDNEQFF	TGTGCCAGCAGTGGTGTTAGCGAAGACAATGAGCAGTTCTTC
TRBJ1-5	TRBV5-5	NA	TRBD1	CASSLDTGVGQPQHF	TGTGCCAGCAGCTTGGATACAGGGGTGGGTCAGCCCCAGCATTTT
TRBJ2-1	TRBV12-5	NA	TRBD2	CASAQGLAYNEQFF	TGTGCTAGTGCCCAGGGACTAGCTTACAATGAGCAGTTCTTC
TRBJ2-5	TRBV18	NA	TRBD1	CASSDRVPETQYF	TGTGCCAGCTCAGACAGGGTCCCGGAGACCCAGTACTTC
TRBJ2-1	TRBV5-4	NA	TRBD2	CASSRPGLAAYNEQFF	TGTGCCAGCAGCCGCCCGGGACTAGCGGCCTACAATGAGCAGTTCTTC
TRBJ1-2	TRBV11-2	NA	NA	CASSWTSGAPYGYTF	TGTGCCAGCAGCTGGACGTCAGGGGCACCCTATGGCTACACCTTC
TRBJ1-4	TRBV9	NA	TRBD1	CASSAQGWAEKLFF	TGTGCCAGCAGCGCACAGGGGTGGGCTGAAAAACTGTTTTTT
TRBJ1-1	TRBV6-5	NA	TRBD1	CASSRGTNTEAFF	TGTGCCAGCTCCAGGGGGACGAACACTGAAGCTTTCTTT
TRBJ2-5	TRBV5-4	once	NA	CASSLALALQETQYF	TGTGCCAGCAGCTTGGCACTAGCCCTCCAAGAGACCCAGTACTTC
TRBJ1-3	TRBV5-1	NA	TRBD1	CASRQGSGNTIYF	TGCGCCAGCAGACAGGGGTCTGGAAACACCATATATTTT
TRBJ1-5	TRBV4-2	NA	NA	CASSQVSDKSPYQPQHF	TGTGCCAGCAGCCAAGTATCGGACAAAAGCCCATATCAGCCCCAGCATTTT
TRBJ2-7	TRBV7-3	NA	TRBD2	CASRLAGGLGYEQYF	TGTGCCAGCAGGCTAGCGGGAGGCCTCGGGTACGAGCAGTACTTC
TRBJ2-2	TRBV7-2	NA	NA	CASSLEIFAGPGELFF	TGTGCCAGCAGCTTAGAAATATTTGCGGGGCCCGGGGAGCTGTTTTTT
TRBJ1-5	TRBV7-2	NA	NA	CASSSRVGGNQPQHF	TGTGCCAGCAGCTCCCGGGTCGGCGGCAATCAGCCCCAGCATTTT
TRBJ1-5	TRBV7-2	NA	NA	CASSLVGTTYSNQPQHF	TGTGCCAGCAGCTTAGTCGGGACAACCTATAGCAATCAGCCCCAGCATTTT
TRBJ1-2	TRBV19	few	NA	CASMRTAYEYGYTF	TGTGCCAGTATGAGGACAGCCTATGAATATGGCTACACCTTC
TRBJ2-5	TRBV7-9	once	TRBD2	CASSLASTSGRQETQYF	TGTGCCAGCAGCTTAGCGTCAACTAGCGGACGCCAAGAGACCCAGTACTTC
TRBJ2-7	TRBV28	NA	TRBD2	CASSYLLAGGAEQYF	TGTGCCAGCAGTTACCTTCTAGCGGGAGGGGCCGAGCAGTACTTC
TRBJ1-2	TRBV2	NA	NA	CASSLNRESYGYTF	TGTGCCAGCAGTCTTAACAGGGAAAGCTATGGCTACACCTTC
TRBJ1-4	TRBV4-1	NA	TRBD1	CASSQDSPQGAGEKLFF	TGCGCCAGCAGCCAAGATTCCCCCCAGGGGGCGGGTGAAAAACTGTTTTTT
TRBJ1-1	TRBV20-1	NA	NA	CSASWSRGTEAFF	TGCAGTGCTAGTTGGTCCCGAGGCACTGAAGCTTTCTTT
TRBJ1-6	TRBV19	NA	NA	CASSMRRNRAYNSPLHF	TGTGCCAGTAGTATGAGGAGGAATCGCGCCTATAATTCACCCCTCCACTTT
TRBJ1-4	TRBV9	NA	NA	CASSVASGGFNEKLFF	TGTGCCAGCAGCGTAGCTTCGGGAGGTTTTAATGAAAAACTGTTTTTT
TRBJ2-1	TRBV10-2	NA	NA	CASSVGQGNVEQFF	TGCGCCAGCAGTGTAGGGCAGGGGAACGTGGAGCAGTTCTTC
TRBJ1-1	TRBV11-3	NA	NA	CASSLDRQTEAFF	TGTGCCAGCAGCTTAGATCGGCAGACAGAAGCTTTCTTT
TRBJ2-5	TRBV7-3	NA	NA	CASSLIGTQETQYF	TGTGCCAGCAGCTTAATCGGGACACAGGAGACCCAGTACTTC
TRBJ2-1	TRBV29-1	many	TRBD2	CSVSGTSVYNEQFF	TGCAGCGTCTCCGGGACTAGCGTGTACAATGAGCAGTTCTTC
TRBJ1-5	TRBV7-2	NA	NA	CASSLVPEDQPQHF	TGTGCCAGCAGCTTAGTACCAGAAGATCAGCCCCAGCATTTT
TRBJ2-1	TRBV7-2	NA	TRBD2	CASSPRLAGGLDEQFF	TGTGCCAGCAGCCCTAGACTAGCGGGAGGGTTGGATGAGCAGTTCTTC
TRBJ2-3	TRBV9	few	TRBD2	CASSIVSGAVTDTQYF	TGTGCCAGCAGCATCGTTAGCGGGGCTGTCACAGATACGCAGTATTTT
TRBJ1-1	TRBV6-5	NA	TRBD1	CASSYPGTGMAEAFF	TGTGCCAGCAGTTACCCCGGGACAGGGATGGCTGAAGCTTTCTTT
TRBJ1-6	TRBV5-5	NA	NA	CASSRDFEDSPLHF	TGTGCCAGCAGCCGGGACTTCGAAGATTCACCCCTCCACTTT
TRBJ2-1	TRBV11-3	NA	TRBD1	CASSLGQGSFLEQFF	TGTGCCAGCAGCTTAGGACAGGGCAGTTTTTTAGAGCAGTTCTTC
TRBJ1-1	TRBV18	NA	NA	CASSPSEYMNTEAFF	TGTGCCAGCTCACCGTCGGAGTATATGAACACTGAAGCTTTCTTT
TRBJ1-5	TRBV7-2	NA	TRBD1	CASKGTGHQPQHF	TGTGCCAGCAAAGGGACAGGGCATCAGCCCCAGCATTTT
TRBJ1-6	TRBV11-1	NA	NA	CASSFRADNSPLHF	TGTGCCAGCAGCTTCAGGGCTGATAATTCACCCCTCCACTTT